The 29 T cell receptor beta chains given below trace back to one sample, sequenced in a study of blood T cell repertoires in COVID-19. Assay used: immunoSEQ multiplex PCR; TCRdb lists only in-frame clones, some missing. This sample has tens of thousands of clones, with 86% found just once. The sequencing sample was made of peripheral blood. The receptors come from a man between 50 and 59 years old with active COVID-19.

The chain recombines TRBV23-1 with TRBJ1-5; 7 bases align to TRBD1. TRBV23-1 falls under the ORF class, with uncertain function. The V segment lost 2 bases and the J segment 0 bases; nucleotides outside the gene matches: 13. This CDR3 is 19 amino acids long. The CDR3 sequence: CASSQIGVHRGFSNQPQHF. As DNA, the CDR3 is TGCGCCAGCAGTCAAATCGGGGTACACAGGGGCTTTAGCAATCAGCCCCAGCATTTT.

The V and J genes are TRBV7-9 and TRBJ1-1, with 9 bases that match TRBD1. Looked up from germline, CDR1 is SEHNR and CDR2 is FQNEAQ (reference sequence). The CDR3 sequence is 16 residues long. V lost 5 bases, J lost 4 bases, and 11 bases stayed unmatched. The CDR3 region is CASSPNSGTGLTEAFF. CDR3 DNA: TGTGCCAGCAGCCCCAACTCCGGGACAGGGCTCACTGAAGCTTTCTTT.

V is TRBV30 and J is TRBJ1-4, with D possibly TRBD1 on 5 matching bases. The length of the CDR3 is 14 residues. Trimming cost V 1 base and J 8 bases, with 14 bases left between them. Per germline, CDR1 GTSNPN and CDR2 SVGIG (reference sequence). Here the CDR3 reads CAWSGGTPREKLFF. The CDR3 DNA reads TGTGCCTGGAGTGGAGGGACTCCACGAGAAAAACTGTTTTTT.

This clone is medium-sized within its sample. CDR3 bases: TGTGCCAGCACTCCGACAGATAGCAATCAGCCCCAGCATTTT. Encoded protein: CASTPTDSNQPQHF. The chain joins TRBV27 to TRBJ1-5; tentative D call: TRBD1 (5 bases). Germline assignment: CDR1 MNHEY and CDR2 SMNVEV (reference sequence). V gave up 7 bases and J gave up 0 bases, with 10 bases separating them. The CDR3 is 14 residues long.

V is TRBV7-2 and J is TRBJ2-1; 10 bases align to TRBD1. Per the germline V gene, CDR1 is SGHTA and CDR2 is FQGNSA. CDR3 length: 14 residues. Trimming took 4 bases from V and 6 from J; bases not matched to a gene: 3. The DNA of the CDR3 is TGTGCCAGCAGCTATAGGACAGGGGGCAATGAGCAGTTCTTC. This encodes CASSYRTGGNEQFF.

The chain links TRBV27 to TRBJ1-1; D gene uncertain. This CDR3 contains 13 residues. Trimming stripped 6 bases from V and 5 bases from J, with 13 bases between. The V gene's germline CDR1 is MNHEY and CDR2 SMNVEV (reference sequence). The CDR3, as DNA: TGTGCCAGCAGCCAAACCAGGAAAACTGAAGCTTTCTTT. It translates to CASSQTRKTEAFF.

The rearrangement links TRBV28 to TRBJ1-1, with 7 bases lining up with TRBD1. The CDR3 has 16 residues. The germline gives CDR1 MDHEN, CDR2 SYDVKM. The V segment lost 4 bases and the J segment 0 bases; nucleotides outside the gene matches: 8. The CDR3 DNA is TGTGCCAGCAGTTCTGGGACAGCGACTTTGAACACTGAAGCTTTCTTT. It encodes CASSSGTATLNTEAFF. Combining the CDR3 with reference TRBV28 and TRBJ1-1 gives the whole variable domain DVKVTQSSRYLVKRTGEKVFLECVQDMDHENMFWYRQDPGLGLRLIYFSYDVKMKEKGDIPEGYSVSREKKERFSLILESASTNQTSMYLCASSSGTATLNTEAFFGQGTRLTVV.

The V and J genes are TRBV24-1 and TRBJ2-3; TRBD2 aligns across 8 bases. This CDR3 is 16 amino acids long. Looked up from germline, CDR1 is KGHDR and CDR2 is SFDVKD. V was pared by 0 bases and J by 4 bases, with 5 bases of the junction left unmatched. CDR3 protein: CATSDLPSGSADTQYF. The CDR3 DNA follows: TGTGCCACCAGTGATTTGCCCAGCGGGAGTGCAGATACGCAGTATTTT.

This clone was counted a few times. The V gene is TRBV5-1, the J gene TRBJ2-2, with TRBD1 as a possible D gene (5 bases). Looked up from germline, CDR1 is SGHRS and CDR2 is YFSETQ. The CDR3 consists of 16 residues. Trimming removed 0 bases at V and 6 bases at J, with 15 bases between. As DNA, the CDR3 is TGCGCCAGCAGCTTGGGGGGCGTAAATCTGGCCGGGGAGCTGTTTTTT. Translated: CASSLGGVNLAGELFF.

The chain couples TRBV2 to TRBJ1-5; 10 bases match TRBD1. The CDR3 covers 15 residues. V gave up 7 bases and J gave up 5 bases; unmatched junction bases: 8. Germline lookup yields CDR1 SNHLY and CDR2 FYNNEI. CDR3 sequence (DNA): TGTGCCAGCAAGCGACAGGGGGCTGGGGATCAGCCCCAGCATTTT. It specifies CASKRQGAGDQPQHF.

V and J are TRBV6-5 and TRBJ2-1, with a possible D match to TRBD1 (6 bases). Germline V CDR1 and CDR2: MNHEY, SVGAGI. The ends were cut back, 7 bases at V and 10 bases at J, with 17 bases in the middle. CDR3 length: 13 residues. CDR3 sequence: CASTPPGVWEQFF. In DNA, the CDR3 is TGTGCCAGCACCCCCCCAGGGGTTTGGGAGCAGTTCTTC.

This chain connects TRBV15 to TRBJ2-2, with D maybe TRBD1 (6 bases). This CDR3 spans 16 amino acids. Trimming took off 0 bases at V and 6 bases at J, with 14 bases between the two ends. Germline CDR1 reads LNHNV; CDR2 reads YYDKDF (reference sequence). Here the CDR3 reads CATSRDPRGPAGELFF. The CDR3 region has the DNA TGTGCCACCAGCAGAGATCCCAGGGGACCGGCCGGGGAGCTGTTTTTT.

The chain recombines TRBV30 with TRBJ1-1; D gene unclear. There are 14 residues in the CDR3. Germline V gene data show CDR1 as GTSNPN and CDR2 as SVGIG (reference sequence). Trimming cost V 2 bases and J 4 bases, with 14 bases left between them. The CDR3 reads CAWSPYDYATEAFF. The CDR3 region has the DNA TGTGCCTGGAGTCCCTACGATTACGCCACTGAAGCTTTCTTT.

This clone has only one observation. The chain combines TRBV7-3 with TRBJ2-1, with TRBD1 matching over 10 bases. Germline assignment: CDR1 SGHTA and CDR2 FQGTGA. After removal of 5 bases from V and 3 bases from J, the junction contained 7 bases not matched to a gene. The CDR3 consists of 16 residues. CDR3 loop: CASSPRTGGHYNEQFF. The CDR3 DNA reads TGTGCCAGCAGCCCGCGGACAGGGGGACACTACAATGAGCAGTTCTTC.

This chain uses TRBV30 with TRBJ1-3; D perhaps matches TRBD1 (6 bases). V was shortened by 4 bases and J by 4 bases, with 11 bases between the two germline ends. CDR1 is GTSNPN and CDR2 is SVGIG in the germline V gene (reference sequence). CDR3 length: 13 residues. CDR3 nucleotides: TGTGCCTGGAACAGGGTACGAGGAAACACCATATATTTT. As protein: CAWNRVRGNTIYF. Supplemented by reference TRBV30 and TRBJ1-3, the full variable domain reads SQTIHQWPATLVQPVGSPLSLECTVEGTSNPNLYWYRQAAGRGLQLLFYSVGIGQISSEVPQNLSASRPQDRQFILSSKKLLLSDSGFYLCAWNRVRGNTIYFGEGSWLTVV.

CDR3 nucleotide sequence: TGCGCCAGCAGCCGGGGAGACTCTGGGGCCAACGTCCTGACTTTC. It yields the protein CASSRGDSGANVLTF. The chain is built from TRBV5-1 and TRBJ2-6; tentatively, D is TRBD2 (5 bases). The CDR3 length is 15 residues. Per germline, CDR1 SGHRS and CDR2 YFSETQ. Trimming pared 4 bases from V and 0 bases from J, leaving 8 bases between.

The J gene is TRBJ1-2, the V gene TRBV2, with a possible D match to TRBD1 (5 bases). CDR3 length: 12 amino acids. Deletions cut 7 bases from V and 6 bases from J, with 12 bases between. Germline CDR1 SNHLY, CDR2 FYNNEI. This chain's CDR3 is CASTEGGDGYTF. CDR3 DNA sequence: TGTGCCAGCACCGAGGGAGGGGATGGCTACACCTTC.

The chain employs TRBV5-1 and TRBJ1-1; D uncertain. Germline CDR1 is SGHRS and CDR2 is YFSETQ. V was trimmed by 7 bases and J by 7 bases, leaving 20 bases between them. The length of the CDR3 is 14 residues. The CDR3 protein is CASSTGLALGEAFF. The CDR3 DNA reads TGCGCCAGCTCCACGGGGTTGGCGCTCGGTGAAGCTTTCTTT.

This rearrangement joins TRBV27 to TRBJ2-7; 7 bases map to TRBD2. Germline lookup yields CDR1 MNHEY and CDR2 SMNVEV (reference sequence). After removal of 2 bases from V and 0 bases from J, the junction contained 4 bases not matched to a gene. The CDR3 contains 15 residues. CDR3 sequence (DNA): TGTGCCAGCAGTTTAGGAGCGGGGCCCTCCTACGAGCAGTACTTC. Residues: CASSLGAGPSYEQYF.

The V call is TRBV30, the J call TRBJ2-1; unclear D gene. The CDR3 loop spans 12 amino acids. In germline, CDR1 is GTSNPN, CDR2 SVGIG (reference sequence). Trimming took 1 base from V and 6 from J, leaving 7 bases between them. The CDR3 sequence: CAWSALSNEQFF. The CDR3 DNA reads TGTGCCTGGAGTGCCCTGTCCAATGAGCAGTTCTTC.

This rearrangement joins TRBV19 to TRBJ2-7; TRBD1 matches 8 bases. Germline V CDR1 and CDR2: LNHDA, SQIVND (reference sequence). Trimming cost V 4 bases and J 6 bases; bases outside gene matches: 2. This CDR3 region has 12 residues. The CDR3 nucleotides read TGTGCCAGTAGTACAGGGGGCAGCGAGCAGTACTTC. Amino acid sequence: CASSTGGSEQYF.

This clone appeared once. The rearrangement joins TRBV19 to TRBJ2-1; 7 bases are shared with TRBD2. Per the germline V gene, CDR1 is LNHDA and CDR2 is SQIVND (reference sequence). The CDR3 has 16 residues. V lost 3 bases and J lost 6; bases outside the gene matches: 11. The DNA of the CDR3 is TGTGCCAGTAGTATTTTGGGAGCTAGCGGTAGCAATGAGCAGTTCTTC. This translates into CASSILGASGSNEQFF.

The chain uses TRBV28 and TRBJ1-3; a possible D gene is TRBD1 (5 bases). The CDR3 totals 18 residues. Trimming pared 0 bases from V and 0 bases from J, leaving 15 bases between. CDR1 is MDHEN, CDR2 SYDVKM, per germline. CDR3 residues: CASSLWGLRTSSGNTIYF. DNA of the CDR3: TGTGCCAGCAGTTTATGGGGGCTCCGGACCTCCTCTGGAAACACCATATATTTT.

The chain joins TRBV28 to TRBJ2-7, with TRBD1 matching 8 bases. Losses at the gene ends were 6 bases for V and 3 bases for J; bases not matched to a gene: 10. Germline V gives CDR1 MDHEN, CDR2 SYDVKM. The CDR3 extends over 15 amino acids. CDR3 amino acids: CASSSPQGASYEQYF. DNA of the CDR3: TGTGCCAGCAGCTCACCTCAGGGGGCAAGCTACGAGCAGTACTTC.

This clone was counted once. The chain couples TRBV9 to TRBJ2-5; 8 bases are a match to TRBD2. Germline CDR1 SGDLS, CDR2 YYNGEE. The CDR3 runs 15 residues. After removal of 4 bases from V and 2 bases from J, the junction contained 7 bases not matched to a gene. CDR3 amino acids: CASSTSGRVQETQYF. The DNA of the CDR3 is TGTGCCAGCAGCACCTCCGGGAGGGTGCAAGAGACCCAGTACTTC.

This clone has more than one count but fewer than ten. As the CDR3 is not closed by the conserved phenylalanine or tryptophan, this likely results from a read error. No DNA is shown, since the ends of the CDR3 on it are uncertain; the CDR3 is the one TCRdb lists. The chain combines TRBV2 with TRBJ2-3; whether TRBD2, the table's D call, matches the DNA was not checked. The germline V gene has CDR1 SNHLY and CDR2 FYNNEI. A total of 12 residues make up the CDR3, ends included. CDR3 loop: CASSVGMVGRSI.

This sequence joins TRBV12-3 or TRBV12-4 and TRBJ1-1; TRBD1 might be the D (6 bases). The CDR3 is 13 residues long. The V end was cut by 7 bases, the J end by 1 base, with 10 bases between. This chain's CDR3 is CASILQGNTEAFF. The CDR3 nucleotides are TGTGCCAGCATTCTACAGGGGAACACTGAAGCTTTCTTT.

This rearrangement joins TRBV7-8 to TRBJ2-1; 15 nucleotides line up with TRBD2. This CDR3 is built from 17 residues. Trimming at V came to 0 bases and at J to 14 bases, leaving 11 bases not matched to a gene. Germline V gene lookup returns CDR1 SGHVS and CDR2 FQNEAQ. CDR3 DNA: TGTGCCAGCAGCTTAGCAAGGACTAGCGGGAGGGCCGGGGGAAAGTTCTTC. Protein: CASSLARTSGRAGGKFF.

This clone was detected only a few times. The rearrangement uses TRBV5-8 and TRBJ1-5, with D uncertain. From germline, CDR1 is SGHTS and CDR2 YDEGEE. V gave up 2 bases and J gave up 3 bases, with 9 bases separating them. This CDR3 region has 14 residues. The chain's CDR3 is CASSFGRDNQPQHF. The CDR3 DNA reads as TGTGCCAGCAGCTTTGGGCGGGACAATCAGCCCCAGCATTTT.